Presented here are 20 T cell receptor beta chains from one specimen sequenced in a study of cytomegalovirus exposure and HLA in healthy donors. Sequencing was performed with immunoSEQ multiplex PCR; in TCRdb, only in-frame clones are kept and a portion is missing. This table has 71,000 or so clones, around 94% appearing once. Material: PBMCs. These receptors all stem from a woman aged 18-29 years in good health and CMV-seronegative.

This chain uses TRBV9 with TRBJ1-4; 10 bases fit TRBD1. CDR3 length: 16 residues. CDR1 and CDR2 from the germline V gene are SGDLS and YYNGEE. The trim removed 3 bases at V and 8 bases at J, leaving 10 bases unmatched. The CDR3 sequence is CASSAGTGASREKLFF. CDR3 DNA sequence: TGTGCCAGCAGCGCCGGGACAGGGGCGTCGAGGGAAAAACTGTTTTTT.

V and J are TRBV6-4 and TRBJ2-2, with 11 bases fitting TRBD2. This CDR3 is 16 amino acids long. CDR1 is MRHNA and CDR2 is SNTAGT in the germline V gene. The V gene end was trimmed by 2 bases and the J gene end by 1 base; junction bases not matched to a gene: 0. The CDR3 reads CASSDGTSGNTGELFF. CDR3 nucleotide sequence: TGTGCCAGCAGTGACGGGACTAGCGGGAACACCGGGGAGCTGTTTTTT.

The CDR3 region is CASSPRIAGAYDEQYF. CDR3 DNA: TGTGCCAGCTCACCACGTATAGCGGGGGCGTACGACGAGCAGTACTTC. The chain joins TRBV18 to TRBJ2-7; 9 bases are shared with TRBD2. Germline V gives CDR1 KGHSH, CDR2 LQKENI. CDR3 size: 16 residues. The J segment lost 5 bases and the V segment lost 1 base, leaving 9 bases of the junction unmatched.

The V call is TRBV5-1, the J call TRBJ2-7; D is perhaps TRBD1 (6 bases). CDR1 is SGHRS and CDR2 is YFSETQ in the germline V gene. The CDR3 runs to 15 residues. The V and J ends lost 4 bases and 1 base respectively, with 15 bases between them. The CDR3: CASSLEGVGSYEQYF. The CDR3 DNA follows: TGCGCCAGCAGCCTAGAGGGGGTAGGGTCCTACGAGCAGTACTTC. The full variable domain, in which reference TRBV5-1 and TRBJ2-7 provide the parts outside the CDR3, is KAGVTQTPRYLIKTRGQQVTLSCSPISGHRSVSWYQQTPGQGLQFLFEYFSETQRNKGNFPGRFSGRQFSNSRSEMNVSTLELGDSALYLCASSLEGVGSYEQYFGPGTRLTVT.

CDR3 in amino acids: CSSGRARMELFF. DNA of the CDR3: TGTTCCTCTGGGAGGGCGCGTATGGAGCTGTTTTTT. The chain uses TRBV6-6 and TRBJ2-2; TRBD2 agrees at 7 bases. CDR3 length: 12 residues. From germline, CDR1 is MNHNY and CDR2 SVGAGI (reference sequence).

The V call is TRBV5-1, the J call TRBJ2-5, with 7 nucleotides matching TRBD2. Per the germline V gene, CDR1 is SGHRS and CDR2 is YFSETQ. The CDR3 loop spans 15 amino acids. With 4 bases clipped from V and 2 bases from J, the junction kept 8 bases outside the gene matches. CDR3 sequence (DNA): TGCGCCAGCAGCCATAGGGCGGGGGTGCAAGAGACCCAGTACTTC. This codes for CASSHRAGVQETQYF.

J is TRBJ2-7 and V is TRBV19; TRBD2 matches at 7 bases. The CDR3 covers 15 residues. Germline V gene sequence: CDR1 LNHDA, CDR2 SQIVND (reference sequence). The V segment lost 7 bases and the J segment 1 base; nucleotides outside the gene matches: 10. The CDR3 region has the DNA TGTGCCAGTAAGTCGAGCGGGATGGGGTCCTACGAGCAGTACTTC. It translates to CASKSSGMGSYEQYF.

The V and J genes are TRBV5-1 and TRBJ2-1, with a tentative D call TRBD2 (5 bases). V dropped 2 bases and J dropped 8 bases, with 11 bases sitting between them. CDR1 is SGHRS and CDR2 is YFSETQ in the germline V gene. The CDR3 runs 13 residues. Here the CDR3 reads CASSFEGRHEQFF. The CDR3 DNA reads as TGCGCCAGCAGCTTCGAGGGAAGGCATGAGCAGTTCTTC.

The chain couples TRBV5-1 to TRBJ2-1; 16 nucleotides match TRBD2. The junction had 2 bases not matched to a gene; V was cut back by 4 bases and J by 4 bases. CDR3 length equals 16 residues. Germline values: CDR1 SGHRS, CDR2 YFSETQ. The CDR3 nucleotides are TGCGCCAGCAGCAAGGGACTAGCGGGAGGGTACAATGAGCAGTTCTTC. It encodes CASSKGLAGGYNEQFF.

The gene calls are TRBV7-9 and TRBJ1-3; 7 bases align to TRBD1. Germline V CDR1 and CDR2: SEHNR, FQNEAQ (reference sequence). The trim removed 6 bases at V and 3 bases at J, leaving 5 bases unmatched. The CDR3 loop spans 14 amino acids. The CDR3 nucleotides are TGTGCCAGCAGTAGGGGGCAAGGTGGAAACACCATATATTTT. As protein: CASSRGQGGNTIYF.

V is TRBV11-2 and J is TRBJ1-2, with 8 bases identical to TRBD1. The germline gives CDR1 SGHAT, CDR2 FQNNGV. This CDR3 contains 15 residues. With V trimmed by 4 bases and J by 3 bases, 7 bases remained unmatched. CDR3 sequence: CASSSRDRKDYGYTF. Here the CDR3 DNA reads TGTGCCAGCAGCTCCCGGGACAGGAAAGACTATGGCTACACCTTC.

This rearrangement joins TRBV30 to TRBJ1-6, with 7 bases matching TRBD1. This CDR3 is built from 14 residues. The V segment lost 2 bases and the J segment 6 bases; nucleotides outside the gene matches: 4. CDR1 and CDR2 (germline): GTSNPN, SVGIG (reference sequence). This CDR3 is CAWSRGTVNSPLHF. The DNA of the CDR3 is TGTGCCTGGAGTAGGGGGACAGTTAATTCACCCCTCCACTTT.

This clone has just one count. V usage is TRBV19 and J usage is TRBJ2-5; 11 bases map to TRBD2. Germline V gives CDR1 LNHDA, CDR2 SQIVND (reference sequence). The CDR3 runs to 15 residues. Trimming at V came to 5 bases and at J to 4 bases, leaving 6 bases not matched to a gene. CDR3 bases: TGTGCCAGTAGTCACGGGACTAGCGGACCAGAGACCCAGTACTTC. Residues: CASSHGTSGPETQYF.

This clone was seen once. The DNA of the CDR3 is TGTGCCAGCATCCCACGGGGCAGGGGGTTCCCCCAACCCTTTAGTCACTATGGCTACACCTTC. This codes for CASIPRGRGFPQPFSHYGYTF. V is TRBV28 and J is TRBJ1-2; 7 nucleotides match TRBD1. The germline gives CDR1 MDHEN, CDR2 SYDVKM. The junction had 29 bases not matched to a gene; V was cut back by 7 bases and J by 3 bases. The CDR3 is made up of 21 amino acids.

This chain uses TRBV5-1 with TRBJ1-2, with 10 bases fitting TRBD1. In germline, CDR1 is SGHRS, CDR2 YFSETQ. CDR3 length equals 14 residues. The trim removed 7 bases at V and 5 bases at J, leaving 8 bases unmatched. The CDR3 sequence is CASGETGGKYGYTF. The CDR3, as DNA: TGCGCCAGCGGTGAGACAGGGGGCAAGTATGGCTACACCTTC.

The chain recombines TRBV5-1 with TRBJ1-5; D is unclear. The ends were cut back, 1 base at V and 4 bases at J, with 9 bases in the middle. The germline gives CDR1 SGHRS, CDR2 YFSETQ. This CDR3 contains 14 residues. The CDR3: CASSLSGTNQPQHF. The CDR3 coding sequence is TGCGCCAGCAGCTTGTCGGGAACTAATCAGCCCCAGCATTTT.

V usage is TRBV6-1 and J usage is TRBJ2-7; 7 bases fit TRBD2. Per the germline V gene, CDR1 is MNHNS and CDR2 is SASEGT. With 3 bases clipped from V and 1 base from J, the junction kept 3 bases outside the gene matches. The CDR3 runs 14 residues. The CDR3 DNA reads TGTGCCAGCAGTGAGTCGGGGGGATCCTACGAGCAGTACTTC. Amino acids: CASSESGGSYEQYF.

The gene calls are TRBV30 and TRBJ1-6; D is unresolved. The V end lost 7 bases, the J end lost 10 bases, and 20 bases lay between the germline ends. Germline V gene data show CDR1 as GTSNPN and CDR2 as SVGIG (reference sequence). The CDR3 is made up of 14 amino acids. CDR3 sequence (DNA): TGTGCCTCGGGAGGCGTTAGGGAAGTATCACCCCTCCACTTT. It translates to CASGGVREVSPLHF.

The chain couples TRBV7-2 to TRBJ2-7; possibly TRBD1 for D (6 bases). This CDR3 contains 15 residues. Germline-derived CDR1 and CDR2 are SGHTA and FQGNSA. V shed 4 bases and J shed 6 bases, with 19 bases lying between them. DNA of the CDR3: TGTGCCAGCAGCTATCCAGGGGCTTCACTCGGCGAGCAGTACTTC. Translation: CASSYPGASLGEQYF.

This clone showed up just once. The V call is TRBV2, the J call TRBJ2-1; tentative D call: TRBD1 (6 bases). The CDR3 has 13 amino acids. Trimming took 5 bases from V and 4 from J, leaving 9 bases between them. Germline values: CDR1 SNHLY, CDR2 FYNNEI. The CDR3 sequence is CASSSQGYNEQFF. The CDR3 coding sequence is TGTGCCAGCAGTTCACAGGGATACAATGAGCAGTTCTTC. Combining the CDR3 with reference TRBV2 and TRBJ2-1 gives the whole variable domain EPEVTQTPSHQVTQMGQEVILRCVPISNHLYFYWYRQILGQKVEFLVSFYNNEISEKSEIFDDQFSVERPDGSNFTLKIRSTKLEDSAMYFCASSSQGYNEQFFGPGTRLTVL.